This paragraph covers one TCR beta chain sequence. The antigen remains undetermined. Patients aged 2 to 39 years had fewer naive T cells. The PCR used 52 TRBV and 13 TRBJ primers. Assay used: immunoSEQ multiplex PCR; TCRdb lists only in-frame clones, some missing. Of over 25,000 clones in the sample, 85% to 95% are singletons; the top ten hold around 0.98%. In germline, CDR1 is SGHRS, CDR2 YFSETQ. This CDR3 has 17 amino acids. The V and J ends lost 0 bases and 2 bases respectively, with 16 bases between them. The record originates from a study of regulatory T cells. Study results and limitations: In CD3G-deficient patients, conventional CD4+ T cells were enriched for hydrophobic CDR3 residues at positions 6 and 7.

The J gene is TRBJ2-3, the V gene TRBV5-1; TRBD1 is a possible D gene (6 bases). The clonotype originates from a child aged 2 to 15 with CD3G deficiency. Sequencing was done on a sample of conventional CD4+ T cells sorted from blood. This CDR3 is CASSLGGPGRLTDTQYF. CDR3 coding DNA: TGCGCCAGCAGCTTGGGGGGGCCGGGACGCCTCACAGATACGCAGTATTTT.